This T cell receptor beta chain is drawn from a study of Ad26.COV2.S vaccination and SARS-CoV-2 variants. Study details: Participants got Ad26.COV2.S intramuscularly, once or twice 56 days apart.

Note on this clone: Its antigen is not known.

Described treatment: roughly 20 received Ad26.COV2.S at low or high dose, single or two shots; about 5 received placebo; per-sample allocation not given. Sample collection was performed on day 63 after the first vaccine or placebo injection. An adult of 18-55 years in Boston served as donor. Clones were read by immunoSEQ multiplex PCR, and TCRdb kept only the in-frame ones, dropping some. The repertoire holds some 340,000 clones, with roughly 80% as singletons. Study observations and caveats: Total T cell responses were possibly underestimated by TCR breadth and depth analyses. For non-spike TCRs, breadth in vaccine recipients resembled that in placebo recipients.

The sequence was obtained from a person aged 18-65 years who received the Ad26.COV2.S COVID-19 vaccine or a placebo. The sequencing here drew on peripheral blood, taken in a trial of Ad26.COV2.S vaccine versus placebo.

The CDR3 DNA is TGTGCCAGCAGCAATCTAGACAGGGGGCGATCTTATGGCTACACCTTC. The encoded protein is CASSNLDRGRSYGYTF. This chain connects TRBV5-4 to TRBJ1-2; 10 bases are a match to TRBD1. The germline V gene encodes CDR1 SGHNT and CDR2 YYREEE (reference sequence). The CDR3 consists of 16 residues. V was pared by 4 bases and J by 5 bases, with 11 bases of the junction left unmatched.